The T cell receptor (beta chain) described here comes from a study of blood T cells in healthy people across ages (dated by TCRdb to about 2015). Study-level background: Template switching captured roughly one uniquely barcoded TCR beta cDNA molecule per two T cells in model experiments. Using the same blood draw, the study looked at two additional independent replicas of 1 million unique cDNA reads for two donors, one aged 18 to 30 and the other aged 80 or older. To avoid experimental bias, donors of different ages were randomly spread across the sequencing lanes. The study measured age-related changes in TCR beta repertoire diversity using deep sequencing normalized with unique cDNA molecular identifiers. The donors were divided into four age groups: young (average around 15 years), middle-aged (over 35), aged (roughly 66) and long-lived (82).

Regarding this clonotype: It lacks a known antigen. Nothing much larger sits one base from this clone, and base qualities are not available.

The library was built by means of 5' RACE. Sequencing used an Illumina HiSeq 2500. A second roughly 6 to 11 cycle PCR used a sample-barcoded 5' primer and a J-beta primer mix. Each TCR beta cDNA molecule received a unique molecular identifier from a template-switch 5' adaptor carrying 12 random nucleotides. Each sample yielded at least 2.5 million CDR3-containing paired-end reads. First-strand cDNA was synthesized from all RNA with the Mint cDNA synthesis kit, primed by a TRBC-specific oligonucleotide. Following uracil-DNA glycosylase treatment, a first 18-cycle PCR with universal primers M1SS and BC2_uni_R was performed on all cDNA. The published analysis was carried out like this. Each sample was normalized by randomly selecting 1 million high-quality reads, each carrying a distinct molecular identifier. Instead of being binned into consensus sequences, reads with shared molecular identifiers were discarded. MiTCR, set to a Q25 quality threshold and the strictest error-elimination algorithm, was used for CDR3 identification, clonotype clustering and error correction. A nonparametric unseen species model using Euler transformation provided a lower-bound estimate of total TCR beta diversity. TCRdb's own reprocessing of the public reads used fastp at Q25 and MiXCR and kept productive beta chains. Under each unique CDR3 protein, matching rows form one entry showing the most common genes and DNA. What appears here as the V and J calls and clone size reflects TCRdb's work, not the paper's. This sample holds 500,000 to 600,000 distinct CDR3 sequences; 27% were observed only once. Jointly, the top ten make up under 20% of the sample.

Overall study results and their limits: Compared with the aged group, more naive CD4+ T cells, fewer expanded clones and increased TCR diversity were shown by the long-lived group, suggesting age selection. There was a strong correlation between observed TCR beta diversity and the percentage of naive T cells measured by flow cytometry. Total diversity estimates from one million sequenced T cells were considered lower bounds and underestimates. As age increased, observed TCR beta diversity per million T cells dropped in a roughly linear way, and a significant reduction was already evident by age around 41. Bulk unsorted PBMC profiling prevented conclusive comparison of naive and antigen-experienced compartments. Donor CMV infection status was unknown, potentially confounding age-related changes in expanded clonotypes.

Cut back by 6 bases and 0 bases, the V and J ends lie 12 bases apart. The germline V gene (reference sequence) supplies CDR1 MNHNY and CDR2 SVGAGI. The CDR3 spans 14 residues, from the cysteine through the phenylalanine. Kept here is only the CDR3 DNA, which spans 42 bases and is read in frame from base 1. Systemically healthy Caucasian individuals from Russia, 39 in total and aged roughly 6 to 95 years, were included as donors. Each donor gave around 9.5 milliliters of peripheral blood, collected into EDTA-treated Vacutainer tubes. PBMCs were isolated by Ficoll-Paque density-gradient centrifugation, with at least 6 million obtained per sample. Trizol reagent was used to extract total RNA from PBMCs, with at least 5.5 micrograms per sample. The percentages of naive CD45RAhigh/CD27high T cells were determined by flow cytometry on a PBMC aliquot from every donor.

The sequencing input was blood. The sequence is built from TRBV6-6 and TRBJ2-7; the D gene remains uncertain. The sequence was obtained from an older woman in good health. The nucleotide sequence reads TGTGCCAGCAGGGAACAGTCAATCTCCTACGAGCAGTACTTC. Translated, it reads CASREQSISYEQYF.